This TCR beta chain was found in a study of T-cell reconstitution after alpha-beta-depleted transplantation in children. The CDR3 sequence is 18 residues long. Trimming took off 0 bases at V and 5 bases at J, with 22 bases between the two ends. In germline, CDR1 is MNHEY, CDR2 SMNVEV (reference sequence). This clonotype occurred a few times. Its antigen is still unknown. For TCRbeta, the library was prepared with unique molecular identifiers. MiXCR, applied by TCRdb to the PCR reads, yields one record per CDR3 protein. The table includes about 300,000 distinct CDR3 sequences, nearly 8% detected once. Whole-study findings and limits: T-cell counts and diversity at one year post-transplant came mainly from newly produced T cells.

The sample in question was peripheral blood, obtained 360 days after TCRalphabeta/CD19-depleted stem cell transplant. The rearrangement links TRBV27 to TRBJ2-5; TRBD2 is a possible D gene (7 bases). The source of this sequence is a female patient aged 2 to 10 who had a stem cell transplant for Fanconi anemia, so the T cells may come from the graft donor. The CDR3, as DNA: TGTGCCAGCAGTTTATCCGGCTTTCCGGGGGGACACTCGGAGACCCAGTACTTC. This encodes CASSLSGFPGGHSETQYF.